A single sample is the source of the 8 T cell receptor beta chains below, sequenced in a study of T cell changes during pregnancy in multiple sclerosis. Some clones are missing from TCRdb's copy, which holds only in-frame ones; the method was immunoSEQ multiplex PCR. The sample includes about 40,000 clones, 90% to 95% of them seen just once. The sequenced sample was CD4+ T cells from peripheral blood mononuclear cells, obtained in the third trimester of pregnancy. All receptors come from a female donor with multiple sclerosis, enrolled in a pregnancy study.

The chain joins TRBV27 to TRBJ1-2, with TRBD1 as a possible D gene (5 bases). The germline CDR1 and CDR2 sequences are MNHEY and SMNVEV (reference sequence). V was shortened by 7 bases and J by 4 bases, with 19 bases between the two germline ends. The CDR3 has 15 amino acids. The CDR3 DNA sequence: TGTGCCAGCATGCTTTCAGGGATGCATACCTATGGCTACACCTTC. It codes for CASMLSGMHTYGYTF.

The J gene is TRBJ1-1, the V gene TRBV2, with TRBD1 matching over 8 bases. There are 17 residues in the CDR3. V shed 1 base, J shed 4 bases, and the junction held 11 bases outside the gene matches. CDR1 is SNHLY and CDR2 is FYNNEI in the germline V gene. The CDR3 reads CASSEVSRGPLGTEAFF. DNA of the CDR3: TGTGCCAGCAGTGAAGTCTCCAGGGGGCCGTTGGGCACTGAAGCTTTCTTT.

The sample holds a few counts of this clone. The genes are TRBV5-1 and TRBJ2-5; the D gene is possibly TRBD1 (6 bases). V lost 1 base, J lost 7 bases, and 11 bases lay in between. This CDR3 contains 13 residues. The germline V gene encodes CDR1 SGHRS and CDR2 YFSETQ. The CDR3 nucleotides are TGCGCCAGCAGCTTGACAGGGCCCGGGACCCAGTACTTC. Protein sequence: CASSLTGPGTQYF.

The chain has TRBV9 and TRBJ2-3; 7 bases agree with TRBD1. Trimming removed 0 bases from V and 5 bases from J; junction bases left unmatched: 3. The CDR3 runs to 14 residues. CDR1 and CDR2 from the germline V gene are SGDLS and YYNGEE. CDR3 DNA: TGTGCCAGCAGCGTAGGACAGGGCAGAGATACGCAGTATTTT. Its protein is CASSVGQGRDTQYF.

This chain connects TRBV11-2 to TRBJ2-1; D is unclear. The germline V and J ends were trimmed by 5 bases and 6 bases, with 14 bases remaining between them. Looked up from germline, CDR1 is SGHAT and CDR2 is FQNNGV. The CDR3 contains 14 residues. The CDR3 loop reads CASSSPSGPNEQFF. As DNA, the CDR3 is TGTGCCAGCAGCAGCCCCAGTGGGCCCAATGAGCAGTTCTTC.

The J gene is TRBJ1-1, the V gene TRBV15; 8 nucleotides agree with TRBD1. After removal of 0 bases from V and 2 bases from J, the junction contained 5 bases not matched to a gene. CDR1 is LNHNV and CDR2 is YYDKDF in the germline V gene (reference sequence). CDR3 length equals 16 residues. CDR3 amino acids: CATSREGTGPNTEAFF. Here the CDR3 DNA reads TGTGCCACCAGCAGAGAAGGGACAGGACCCAACACTGAAGCTTTCTTT.

This chain links TRBV5-1 with TRBJ1-1; D may be TRBD1 (5 bases). Per the germline V gene, CDR1 is SGHRS and CDR2 is YFSETQ. V lost 1 base, J lost 2 bases, and 12 bases lay in between. This CDR3 has 15 residues. The CDR3 spells CASSLLGHFNTEAFF. The CDR3 nucleotides are TGCGCCAGCAGCTTGTTGGGGCACTTCAACACTGAAGCTTTCTTT.

This chain links TRBV13 with TRBJ2-1; 9 bases map to TRBD2. Per germline, CDR1 PRHDT and CDR2 FYEKMQ (reference sequence). V was clipped by 0 bases and J by 8 bases; unmatched bases: 8. This CDR3 has 16 residues. CDR3: CASSLGVAGDSHEQFF. The CDR3 DNA follows: TGTGCCAGCAGCTTAGGAGTAGCGGGAGATTCCCATGAGCAGTTCTTC.